These T cell receptor beta chains were read from a single sample in a study of T-cell memory formation after mild COVID-19. From the 5' RACE reads, TCRdb called clonotypes with MiXCR, one entry per CDR3 protein. The profile shows some 14,000 distinct CDR3 sequences, about 11% of them singletons. Sequencing input: PBMCs or a T cell subset sorted from them (not recorded which). These receptors were obtained from an adult woman who had mild COVID-19 (a few samples of this study predate the infection). Cell type and time point are not known. CDR3s include the opening cysteine and the closing phenylalanine or tryptophan. D genes are given only for firm matches. Size is omitted from some rows. Given values are once, few, many or a class for expanded clones.

j_call clone_size cdr3_length d_call v_call cdr3_aa cdr3_nt
TRBJ2-7 many 14 - TRBV5-6 CASSLGQGPYEQYF TGTGCCAGCAGCTTGGGGCAGGGACCCTACGAGCAGTACTTC
TRBJ2-3 - 14 TRBD1 TRBV20-1 CSARGTGVTDTQYF TGCAGTGCTAGGGGGACAGGGGTCACAGATACGCAGTATTTT
TRBJ2-3 - 15 TRBD2 TRBV20-1 CSAPGLAGDTDTQYF TGCAGTGCTCCGGGACTAGCGGGAGACACAGATACGCAGTATTTT
TRBJ2-3 many 12 - TRBV5-1 CASSLGVDTQYF TGCGCCAGCAGCTTGGGAGTAGATACGCAGTATTTT
TRBJ2-7 few 16 TRBD1 TRBV7-8 CASSLGSGQAAYEQYF TGTGCCAGCAGCTTAGGCTCGGGACAGGCGGCCTACGAGCAGTACTTC
TRBJ2-3 many 15 TRBD2 TRBV20-1 CSAPLRAGGQDTQYF TGCAGTGCTCCGCTGAGAGCGGGGGGGCAAGATACGCAGTATTTT
TRBJ2-6 many 14 - TRBV27 CASSAGSGANVLTF TGTGCCAGCTCCGCGGGCTCTGGGGCCAACGTCCTGACTTTC
TRBJ1-1 - 13 - TRBV24-1 CATRGGALTEAFF TGTGCCACCAGGGGGGGGGCGTTGACTGAAGCTTTCTTT
TRBJ2-7 many 15 - TRBV20-1 CSARDRAGGRYEQYF TGCAGTGCTAGAGATCGGGCCGGGGGCAGATACGAGCAGTACTTC
TRBJ1-3 many 20 TRBD1 TRBV2 CASRPDPGGLIYPSGNTIYF TGTGCCAGCCGCCCCGACCCAGGGGGTTTAATATATCCCTCTGGAAACACCATATATTTT
TRBJ2-1 many 15 TRBD2 TRBV9 CASSVSGGSHNEQFF TGTGCCAGCAGCGTAAGCGGGGGGTCCCACAATGAGCAGTTCTTC
TRBJ1-2 many 18 TRBD1 TRBV25-1 CASSEGVLGTGSIYGYTF TGTGCCAGCAGTGAGGGGGTCTTAGGGACAGGGAGTATCTATGGCTACACCTTC
TRBJ1-4 many 14 TRBD1 TRBV2 CASRYGQGNEKLFF TGTGCCAGCAGATACGGACAGGGGAATGAAAAACTGTTTTTT
TRBJ1-2 many 14 TRBD1 TRBV15 CATSRAGQNYGYTF TGTGCCACCAGCAGAGCGGGACAGAACTATGGCTACACCTTC
TRBJ1-1 many 16 TRBD1 TRBV6-5 CASKETGGAMNTEAFF TGTGCCAGCAAGGAGACAGGGGGCGCGATGAACACTGAAGCTTTCTTT
TRBJ2-1 many 17 TRBD2 TRBV14 CASSQEGGRGSYNEQFF TGTGCCAGCAGCCAAGAGGGAGGGAGGGGATCCTACAATGAGCAGTTCTTC
TRBJ2-7 many 16 - TRBV7-2 CASSPAVGSRIYEQYF TGTGCCAGCAGCCCCGCCGTGGGGTCGAGAATCTACGAGCAGTACTTC
TRBJ1-4 many 15 - TRBV6-6 CASSYLGSTNEKLFF TGTGCCAGCAGTTACTTGGGCTCAACTAATGAAAAACTGTTTTTT
TRBJ2-2 many 13 - TRBV9 CASSTLATGELFF TGTGCCAGCAGCACCCTAGCGACCGGGGAGCTGTTTTTT
TRBJ1-6 many 16 TRBD1 TRBV15 CATSRYLTGGDSPLHF TGTGCCACCAGCAGATACTTGACAGGGGGGGATTCACCCCTCCACTTT
TRBJ2-7 - 13 - TRBV7-2 CASSSLAFYEQYF TGTGCCAGCAGCTCTCTAGCGTTCTACGAGCAGTACTTC
TRBJ1-2 many 16 - TRBV5-1 CASSLEGRGLNYGYTF TGCGCCAGCAGCTTGGAGGGCCGGGGCCTTAACTATGGCTACACCTTC
TRBJ1-3 many 12 - TRBV12-3/TRBV12-4 CASMVVGNTIYF TGTGCCAGCATGGTGGTGGGAAACACCATATATTTT
TRBJ1-1 many 16 - TRBV5-1 CASSYSISQVGTEAFF TGCGCCAGCAGCTACAGTATTTCGCAAGTTGGCACTGAAGCTTTCTTT
TRBJ1-1 many 13 - TRBV27 CASRITGNTEAFF TGTGCCAGCAGGATAACAGGGAACACTGAAGCTTTCTTT
TRBJ1-5 - 13 - TRBV4-3 CASSQGENQPQHF TGCGCCAGCAGCCAAGGAGAGAATCAGCCCCAGCATTTT
TRBJ2-1 many 13 - TRBV7-7 CASSLDNYNEQFF TGTGCTAGCAGCTTAGACAACTACAATGAGCAGTTCTTC
TRBJ2-1 few 14 - TRBV11-2 CASSLERLHNEQFF TGTGCCAGCAGCTTAGAGCGGCTCCACAATGAGCAGTTCTTC
TRBJ1-5 once 15 - TRBV12-3/TRBV12-4 CASSPTAMGNQPQHF TGTGCCAGCAGCCCCACAGCGATGGGTAATCAGCCCCAGCATTTT
TRBJ2-1 many 16 TRBD2 TRBV5-1 CASSSRLAGGYNEQFF TGCGCCAGCAGCTCCAGACTAGCGGGGGGTTACAATGAGCAGTTCTTC
TRBJ1-2 many 13 - TRBV29-1 CSVEEPGTYGYTF TGCAGCGTTGAAGAACCGGGTACCTATGGCTACACCTTC
TRBJ2-1 - 18 TRBD2 TRBV4-3 CASSQTGTSGTAYNEQFF TGCGCCAGCAGCCAGACCGGGACTAGCGGGACAGCATACAATGAGCAGTTCTTC
TRBJ2-5 many 16 TRBD1 TRBV7-2 CASSRGQGAFVETQYF TGTGCCAGCAGCCGGGGACAGGGGGCATTTGTAGAGACCCAGTACTTC
TRBJ1-1 many 12 - TRBV12-3/TRBV12-4 CASSGPYTEAFF TGTGCCAGCAGCGGCCCCTATACTGAAGCTTTCTTT
TRBJ1-2 many 14 - TRBV24-1 CATSDSTGNYGYTF TGTGCCACCAGTGATTCCACAGGGAACTATGGCTACACCTTC
TRBJ2-2 once 15 - TRBV4-1 CASSQDPGGSGELFF TGCGCCAGCAGCCAAGATCCTGGGGGGTCCGGGGAGCTGTTTTTT
TRBJ2-5 - 12 TRBD1 TRBV11-2 CASRGQGETQYF TGTGCCAGCAGAGGACAGGGAGAGACCCAGTACTTC
TRBJ1-2 many 16 TRBD1 TRBV11-2 CASSLVYEDRNYGYTF TGTGCCAGCAGCTTAGTTTATGAGGACAGGAACTATGGCTACACCTTC
TRBJ2-3 - 14 TRBD2 TRBV20-1 CSGLAGGRTDTQYF TGCAGTGGCTTAGCGGGGGGGCGCACAGATACGCAGTATTTT
TRBJ2-1 many 15 TRBD1 TRBV7-6 CASSPPGQNYNEQFF TGTGCCAGCAGCCCTCCGGGACAGAACTACAATGAGCAGTTCTTC
TRBJ1-1 many 12 - TRBV2 CASSGQPAEAFF TGTGCCAGCAGCGGACAGCCAGCTGAAGCTTTCTTT
TRBJ2-3 many 17 TRBD2 TRBV9 CASSGRFRGRSTDTQYF TGTGCCAGCAGCGGACGATTTCGCGGGAGGAGCACAGATACGCAGTATTTT
TRBJ2-1 many 14 - TRBV24-1 CATSDWAGDNEQFF TGTGCCACCAGTGATTGGGCAGGGGACAATGAGCAGTTCTTC
TRBJ1-5 many 13 - TRBV3-1 CASSSGLNQPQHF TGTGCCAGCAGTTCTGGTCTCAATCAGCCCCAGCATTTT
TRBJ2-7 many 15 TRBD2 TRBV6-2/TRBV6-3 CASQFAGREGWGQYF TGTGCCAGCCAGTTCGCCGGGAGGGAAGGATGGGGGCAGTACTTC
TRBJ1-5 many 15 - TRBV7-2 CASSRGLNSNQPQHF TGTGCCAGCAGCCGAGGTCTCAATAGCAATCAGCCCCAGCATTTT
TRBJ1-4 many 16 - TRBV12-3/TRBV12-4 CASSFAPGGRGEKLFF TGTGCCAGCAGTTTTGCGCCGGGGGGCAGGGGTGAAAAACTGTTTTTT
TRBJ2-5 many 13 - TRBV20-1 CSASYRDQETQYF TGCAGTGCTAGTTACAGGGACCAAGAGACCCAGTACTTC
TRBJ1-5 many 16 TRBD1 TRBV20-1 CSAVSGTGVGNQPQHF TGCAGTGCTGTATCCGGGACAGGGGTGGGCAATCAGCCCCAGCATTTT
TRBJ1-1 many 16 - TRBV5-1 CASSLGRVGGNTEAFF TGCGCCAGCAGCTTGGGACGGGTTGGAGGGAACACTGAAGCTTTCTTT
TRBJ1-1 many 13 - TRBV5-1 CASSRWPNTEAFF TGCGCCAGCAGCCGATGGCCGAACACTGAAGCTTTCTTT
TRBJ1-4 many 16 TRBD1 TRBV4-1 CASSPGTVSTNEKLFF TGCGCCAGCAGCCCCGGGACAGTTTCAACTAATGAAAAACTGTTTTTT
TRBJ1-1 many 13 - TRBV5-4 CASSSDTNTEAFF TGTGCCAGCAGCTCCGACACGAACACTGAAGCTTTCTTT
TRBJ2-3 few 15 - TRBV11-3 CASSPGSYSTDTQYF TGTGCCAGCAGCCCAGGGTCGTATAGCACAGATACGCAGTATTTT
TRBJ1-5 - 15 - TRBV30 CAWSPLGYSNQPQHF TGTGCCTGGAGCCCCCTGGGGTATAGCAATCAGCCCCAGCATTTT